This T cell receptor beta chain was obtained from a study of response to subunit inactivated influenza vaccine. The CDR3 runs 14 residues. CDR1 and CDR2 (germline): SGHRS, YFSETQ. Trimming removed 2 bases at V and 3 bases at J, with 12 bases between. TCRdb called the RT-PCR reads again in MiXCR, with one record for every CDR3 protein. The data contain about 650,000 distinct CDR3 sequences, 14% of them singletons. This clonotype was observed many times. This TCR was sampled from a man aged 50 to 60 who received an inactivated influenza vaccine. Sequencing used PBMCs from blood, obtained 14 to 15 days before vaccination. J is TRBJ2-7 and V is TRBV5-1, with D possibly TRBD1 on 6 matching bases. CDR3 amino acids: CASSFGRGYYEQYF. DNA of the CDR3: TGCGCCAGCAGCTTCGGCAGGGGCTACTACGAGCAGTACTTC.